This TCR beta chain was found in a study of shared clonotypes between healthy human individuals. Study as a whole: Each donor had three CD4 naive, three CD4 memory, two CD8 naive and one CD8 memory plate.

For this clone: Sequence at one end of the junction differs from germline and may be a read error.

Genomic DNA from each subset was divided evenly over several immunoSEQ plates. Authors' analysis steps: Owing to the provision of junction-only sequences devoid of quality scores by immunoSEQ, filtering differed. Generated by immunoSEQ multiplex PCR, the TCRdb table keeps only in-frame clones and is missing some. The DNA gave D and trimming, while V, J and clone size come from that table. The table shows under 2.5 million clones, with 92% occurring only once. Germline CDR1 is MNHNS and CDR2 is SASEGT. The CDR3 has 15 amino acids. The origin of this receptor is a man between 18 and 29 years old in good health. Some clones in this sample may be carry-over from other donors' samples. V and J are TRBV6-1 and TRBJ1-5; D perhaps matches TRBD1 (5 bases). The sample consisted of naive CD4+ T cells from PBMCs. Subset noted: CD45RA+ positively selected. CDR3 nucleotide sequence: TGTGCCAGCAGGGAAGACAGAATTAGCAATCAGCCCCAGCATTTT. Translated, it gives CASREDRISNQPQHF.